The 23 T cell receptor beta chains in this list originate from one sample, sequenced in a study of control samples from healthy donors and cancer patients. Generated by immunoSEQ multiplex PCR, the TCRdb table keeps only in-frame clones and is missing some. This sample has about 180,000 clones, with around nine tenths found just once. The sequenced sample consisted of blood. These receptors all stem from a man aged 25 to 45 in good health.

V is TRBV7-9 and J is TRBJ2-1, with TRBD2 as a possible D gene (6 bases). This CDR3 has 19 residues. V lost 5 bases, J lost 7 bases, and 30 bases lay in between. In germline, CDR1 is SEHNR, CDR2 FQNEAQ (reference sequence). The CDR3 bases are TGTGCCAGCAGCCACCCCTCGGGCGGGGTAGGGGCTGGGGGGAATGAGCAGTTCTTC. Protein sequence: CASSHPSGGVGAGGNEQFF.

The chain recombines TRBV4-1 with TRBJ1-2, with unresolved D. This CDR3 has 15 amino acids. CDR1 and CDR2 (germline): MGHRA, YSYEKL. V dropped 5 bases and J dropped 0 bases, with 13 bases sitting between them. DNA for the CDR3: TGCGCCAGCAGCGCCCGGACGGAAGCTAACTATGGCTACACCTTC. Translated, it gives CASSARTEANYGYTF.

The chain recombines TRBV9 with TRBJ2-6; 7 bases are a match to TRBD1. J was trimmed by 0 bases and V by 4 bases; bases with no gene match: 10. Germline lookup yields CDR1 SGDLS and CDR2 YYNGEE. CDR3 length: 18 residues. CDR3 protein: CASSPEHRGLSGANVLTF. The CDR3, as DNA: TGTGCCAGCAGCCCAGAGCACAGGGGCCTCTCTGGGGCCAACGTCCTGACTTTC.

This chain links TRBV4-1 with TRBJ2-7; perhaps D is TRBD1 or TRBD2 (5 bases each). The V and J ends lost 2 bases and 7 bases respectively, with 18 bases between them. This CDR3 region has 15 residues. Germline V gene lookup returns CDR1 MGHRA and CDR2 YSYEKL. The CDR3 protein is CASSQTPGTSGEQYF. Here the CDR3 DNA reads TGCGCCAGCAGCCAAACCCCCGGGACCTCGGGAGAGCAGTACTTC.

This chain connects TRBV5-5 to TRBJ1-5, with D unresolved. Trimming stripped 4 bases from V and 5 bases from J, with 16 bases between. The germline CDR1 and CDR2 sequences are SGHKS and YYEKEE (reference sequence). This CDR3 comprises 15 residues. CDR3 protein: CASSLDITPDQPQHF. CDR3 DNA: TGTGCCAGCAGCCTAGACATTACCCCCGATCAGCCCCAGCATTTT.

The sample holds one count of this clone. This specimen includes other DNA sequences encoding the same CDR3. V and J are TRBV27 and TRBJ2-6; D ambiguous. Germline V lookup: CDR1 MNHEY, CDR2 SMNVEV (reference sequence). The CDR3 runs to 14 residues. The V and J ends lost 2 bases and 1 base respectively, with 3 bases between them. In DNA form, the CDR3 reads TGTGCCAGCAGTTTAGGGTCTGGGGCCAACGTCCTGACTTTC. Protein product: CASSLGSGANVLTF.

V usage is TRBV5-6 and J usage is TRBJ2-7, with unresolved D. V lost 0 bases, J lost 2 bases, and 12 bases lay in between. CDR1 and CDR2 from the germline V gene are SGHDT and YYEEEE. The CDR3 totals 15 residues. The CDR3 nucleotides read TGTGCCAGCAGCTTGGGGGTCGTGGCCCCCTACGAGCAGTACTTC. Translated: CASSLGVVAPYEQYF.

The J gene is TRBJ2-5, the V gene TRBV7-2; D ambiguous. Germline CDR1 and CDR2: SGHTA and FQGNSA. Trimming shortened V by 5 bases and J by 4 bases, and 14 bases separated the two germline ends. The CDR3 runs 14 residues. The CDR3 coding sequence is TGTGCCAGCAGCCCTCCCGGGCGGAGAGAGACCCAGTACTTC. Encoded protein: CASSPPGRRETQYF.

The rearrangement joins TRBV19 to TRBJ1-5; the D is unclear. Germline V gives CDR1 LNHDA, CDR2 SQIVND (reference sequence). This CDR3 is built from 15 residues. V lost 4 bases and J lost 6, with 16 bases in between. CDR3 bases: TGTGCCAGTAGTACCCTAATGGGAGGAACTCAGCCCCAGCATTTT. The encoded protein is CASSTLMGGTQPQHF.

The chain is built from TRBV5-5 and TRBJ1-4; D remains unclear. The CDR3 has 15 amino acids. V shed 4 bases and J shed 8 bases, with 18 bases lying between them. The germline gives CDR1 SGHKS, CDR2 YYEKEE (reference sequence). The CDR3 spells CASSPSGGREEKLFF. The CDR3 nucleotides are TGTGCCAGCAGCCCGTCGGGTGGGCGAGAAGAAAAACTGTTTTTT.

The chain combines TRBV28 with TRBJ2-7, with TRBD1 as a possible D gene (6 bases). The V end lost 4 bases, the J end lost 5 bases, and 21 bases lay between the germline ends. The CDR3 runs to 16 residues. Germline CDR1 is MDHEN and CDR2 is SYDVKM. Here the CDR3 reads CASSYVYREVGNEQYF. The CDR3 nucleotides read TGTGCCAGCAGTTACGTGTACAGGGAAGTTGGCAACGAGCAGTACTTC. Complete variable domain (other parts from reference TRBV28 and TRBJ2-7): DVKVTQSSRYLVKRTGEKVFLECVQDMDHENMFWYRQDPGLGLRLIYFSYDVKMKEKGDIPEGYSVSREKKERFSLILESASTNQTSMYLCASSYVYREVGNEQYFGPGTRLTVT.

This chain uses TRBV5-1 with TRBJ1-2; TRBD1 aligns across 11 bases. V was clipped by 4 bases and J by 4 bases; unmatched bases: 3. This CDR3 is built from 14 residues. Per the germline V gene, CDR1 is SGHRS and CDR2 is YFSETQ. The CDR3 coding sequence is TGCGCCAGCAGCGAAGGGACAGGGGGCTATGGCTACACCTTC. Protein sequence: CASSEGTGGYGYTF.

Only one count was recorded for this clone. The CDR3: CATSRDLSSYEQYF. CDR3 bases: TGTGCCACCAGCAGAGATCTCAGCTCCTACGAGCAGTACTTC. V gene TRBV15 combines with J gene TRBJ2-7; D remains ambiguous. Germline values: CDR1 LNHNV, CDR2 YYDKDF (reference sequence). This CDR3 region has 14 residues. V was clipped by 0 bases and J by 0 bases, with 6 bases between them.

The rearrangement links TRBV11-2 to TRBJ1-6; no clear D gene. Per the germline V gene, CDR1 is SGHAT and CDR2 is FQNNGV. Trimming removed 2 bases from V and 9 bases from J, with 14 bases in between. The CDR3 is made up of 15 amino acids. CDR3 region: CASSLLSHSGSPLHF. The CDR3 DNA reads TGTGCCAGCAGCTTACTAAGCCATTCCGGTTCACCCCTCCACTTT.

CDR3 coding DNA: TGTGCCACCAGTGATCTAAGCGTCCCAGGGGGTTTTGAGCAGTTCTTC. Its protein product is CATSDLSVPGGFEQFF. The genes are TRBV24-1 and TRBJ2-1; 7 bases match TRBD1. The CDR3 spans 16 residues. Germline values: CDR1 KGHDR, CDR2 SFDVKD. Losses at the gene ends were 3 bases for V and 9 bases for J; bases not matched to a gene: 13.

The rearrangement joins TRBV6-6 to TRBJ1-2; possible D gene TRBD1, 5 bases. Looked up from germline, CDR1 is MNHNY and CDR2 is SVGAGI (reference sequence). This CDR3 contains 14 residues. V lost 8 bases, J lost 0 bases, and 13 bases lay in between. As DNA, the CDR3 is TGTGCCAGCGCCCGGCTGGGGGCTAACTATGGCTACACCTTC. Protein: CASARLGANYGYTF.

The genes are TRBV2 and TRBJ2-3; possible D gene TRBD1, 6 bases. Between the trimmed V and J ends, which lost 10 bases and 2 bases, there was a span of 13 bases. The V gene's germline CDR1 is SNHLY and CDR2 FYNNEI. The CDR3 consists of 13 residues. This CDR3 reads CANQEGDTDTQYF. CDR3 bases: TGTGCCAACCAAGAGGGGGACACAGATACGCAGTATTTT.

DNA for the CDR3: TGTGCCAGCAGCTTCCGGGACAGTACCTACGAGCAGTACTTC. The encoded protein is CASSFRDSTYEQYF. The rearrangement links TRBV7-2 to TRBJ2-7; 7 bases line up with TRBD1. V trimming: 3 bases; J trimming: 2 bases; junction bases outside the gene matches: 4. The germline gives CDR1 SGHTA, CDR2 FQGNSA. The CDR3 consists of 14 residues.

V usage is TRBV13 and J usage is TRBJ1-2; no definite D call. This CDR3 has 10 residues. The V end lost 5 bases, the J end lost 8 bases, and 6 bases lay between the germline ends. Per germline, CDR1 PRHDT and CDR2 FYEKMQ (reference sequence). The chain's CDR3 is CASSLGGYTF. CDR3 nucleotides: TGTGCCAGCAGCCTTGGAGGCTACACCTTC. Complete variable domain (other parts from reference TRBV13 and TRBJ1-2): AAGVIQSPRHLIKEKRETATLKCYPIPRHDTVYWYQQGPGQDPQFLISFYEKMQSDKGSIPDRFSAQQFSDYHSELNMSSLELGDSALYFCASSLGGYTFGSGTRLTVV.

This clone has just one count. The rearrangement links TRBV7-9 to TRBJ1-4, with D maybe TRBD1 (6 bases). The CDR3 has 14 amino acids. Deletions cut 2 bases from V and 5 bases from J, with 9 bases between. Germline-derived CDR1 and CDR2 are SEHNR and FQNEAQ (reference sequence). DNA of the CDR3: TGTGCCAGCAGCTTATTTCAGGGGAATGAAAAACTGTTTTTT. It codes for CASSLFQGNEKLFF. The variable domain in full, completed from reference TRBV7-9 and TRBJ1-4, reads DTGVSQNPRHKITKRGQNVTFRCDPISEHNRLYWYRQTLGQGPEFLTYFQNEAQLEKSRLLSDRFSAERPKGSFSTLEIQRTEQGDSAMYLCASSLFQGNEKLFFGSGTQLSVL.

The chain combines TRBV3-1 (or the pseudogene TRBV3-2) with TRBJ1-3, with TRBD1 identical over 8 bases. CDR1 and CDR2 (germline): LGHDT, YNNKEL (reference sequence). CDR3 length: 14 residues. V lost 4 bases and J lost 4; bases outside the gene matches: 3. This CDR3 reads CASSLRTGGNTIYF. In nucleotides, the CDR3 is TGTGCCAGCAGCCTCCGGACAGGGGGAAACACCATATATTTT.

This clone has only a few counts. This chain connects TRBV25-1 to TRBJ1-2, with D possibly matching TRBD1 (5 bases). Trimming pared 6 bases from V and 2 bases from J, leaving 10 bases between. Germline CDR1 is MGHDK and CDR2 is SYGVNS. The CDR3 totals 13 residues. The CDR3: CASSSRGNYGYTF. CDR3 DNA: TGTGCCAGCAGCTCGAGGGGAAACTATGGCTACACCTTC.

The chain combines TRBV5-1 with TRBJ2-7, with D perhaps TRBD2 (5 bases). Germline assignment: CDR1 SGHRS and CDR2 YFSETQ. CDR3 length: 14 residues. V was pared by 1 base and J by 3 bases, with 11 bases between. The CDR3 DNA is TGCGCCAGCAGCTTGAGCGGTAGCTTCTACGAGCAGTACTTC. Translating gives CASSLSGSFYEQYF.